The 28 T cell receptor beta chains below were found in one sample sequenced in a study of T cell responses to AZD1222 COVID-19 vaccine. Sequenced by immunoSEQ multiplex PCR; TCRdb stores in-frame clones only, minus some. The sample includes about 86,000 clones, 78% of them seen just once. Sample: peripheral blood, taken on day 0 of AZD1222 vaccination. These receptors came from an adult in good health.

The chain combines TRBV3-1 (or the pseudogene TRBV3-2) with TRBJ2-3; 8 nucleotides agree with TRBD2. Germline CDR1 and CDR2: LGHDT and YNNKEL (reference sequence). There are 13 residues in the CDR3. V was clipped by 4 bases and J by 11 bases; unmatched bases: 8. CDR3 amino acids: CASSLSSGRMQYF. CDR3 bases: TGTGCCAGCAGCCTATCAAGCGGGAGAATGCAGTATTTT.

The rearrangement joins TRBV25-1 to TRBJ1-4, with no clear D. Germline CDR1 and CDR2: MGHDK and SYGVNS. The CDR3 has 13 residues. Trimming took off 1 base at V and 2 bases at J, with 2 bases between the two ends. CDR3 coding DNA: TGTGCCAGCAGTGAATTCACTAATGAAAAACTGTTTTTT. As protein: CASSEFTNEKLFF. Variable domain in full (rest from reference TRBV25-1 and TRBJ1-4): EADIYQTPRYLVIGTGKKITLECSQTMGHDKMYWYQQDPGMELHLIHYSYGVNSTEKGDLSSESTVSRIRTEHFPLTLESARPSHTSQYLCASSEFTNEKLFFGSGTQLSVL.

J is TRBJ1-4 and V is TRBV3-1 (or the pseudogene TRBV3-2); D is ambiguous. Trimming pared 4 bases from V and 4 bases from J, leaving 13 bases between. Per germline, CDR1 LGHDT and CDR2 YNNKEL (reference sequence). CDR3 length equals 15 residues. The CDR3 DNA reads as TGTGCCAGCAGCCGTGCGGGAGATATTAATGAAAAACTGTTTTTT. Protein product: CASSRAGDINEKLFF.

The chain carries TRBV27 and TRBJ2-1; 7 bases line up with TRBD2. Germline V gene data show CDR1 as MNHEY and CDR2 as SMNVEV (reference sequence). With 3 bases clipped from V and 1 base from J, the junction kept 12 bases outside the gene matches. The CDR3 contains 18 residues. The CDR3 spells CASSLDFAGEMSYNEQFF. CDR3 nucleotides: TGTGCCAGCAGTTTGGACTTCGCGGGAGAGATGTCCTACAATGAGCAGTTCTTC.

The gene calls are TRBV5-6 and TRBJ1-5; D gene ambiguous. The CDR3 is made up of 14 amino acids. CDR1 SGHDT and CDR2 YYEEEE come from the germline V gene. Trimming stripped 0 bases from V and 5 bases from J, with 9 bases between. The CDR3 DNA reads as TGTGCCAGCAGCTTGGAAGGGTCCTATCAGCCCCAGCATTTT. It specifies CASSLEGSYQPQHF.

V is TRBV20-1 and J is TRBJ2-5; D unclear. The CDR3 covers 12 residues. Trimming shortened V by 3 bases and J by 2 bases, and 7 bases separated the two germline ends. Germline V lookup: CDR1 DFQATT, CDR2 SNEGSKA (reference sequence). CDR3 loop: CSASPVQETQYF. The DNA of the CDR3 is TGCAGTGCTAGTCCAGTACAAGAGACCCAGTACTTC.

CDR3 in DNA: TGCGCCAGCAGCCAAGATCGGGGACTGAGAGAAGCTTTCTTT. Its protein product is CASSQDRGLREAFF. The chain has TRBV4-3 and TRBJ1-1; D possibly corresponds to TRBD1 (5 bases). From germline, CDR1 is LGHNA and CDR2 YSLEER. Trimming cost V 0 bases and J 8 bases, with 13 bases left between them. The CDR3 has 14 residues.

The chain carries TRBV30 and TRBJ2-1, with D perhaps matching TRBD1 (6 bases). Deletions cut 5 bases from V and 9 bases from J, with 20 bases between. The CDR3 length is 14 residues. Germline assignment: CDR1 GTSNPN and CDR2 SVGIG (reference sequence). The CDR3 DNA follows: TGTGCCTGGGACCGGGACATGCGAGCTGGTGAGCAGTTCTTC. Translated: CAWDRDMRAGEQFF.

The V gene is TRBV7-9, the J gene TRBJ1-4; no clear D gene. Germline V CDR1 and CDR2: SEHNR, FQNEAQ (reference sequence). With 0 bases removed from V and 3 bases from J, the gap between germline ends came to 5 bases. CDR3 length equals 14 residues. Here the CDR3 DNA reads TGTGCCAGCAGCTTAGCCAGTTCTAATGAAAAACTGTTTTTT. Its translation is CASSLASSNEKLFF.

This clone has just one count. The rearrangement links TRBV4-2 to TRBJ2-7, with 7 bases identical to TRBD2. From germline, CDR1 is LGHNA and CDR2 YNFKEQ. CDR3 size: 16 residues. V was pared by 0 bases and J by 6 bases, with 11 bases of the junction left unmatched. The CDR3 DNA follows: TGTGCCAGCAGCCAAGATAGGACTAGACAGCCGGGCGAGCAGTACTTC. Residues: CASSQDRTRQPGEQYF.

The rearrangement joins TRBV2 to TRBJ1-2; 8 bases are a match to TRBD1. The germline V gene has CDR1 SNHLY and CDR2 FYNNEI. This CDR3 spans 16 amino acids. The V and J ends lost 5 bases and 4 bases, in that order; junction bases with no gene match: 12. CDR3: CASSYAGQDVGYGYTF. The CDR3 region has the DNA TGTGCCAGCAGTTATGCGGGACAGGATGTTGGCTATGGCTACACCTTC.

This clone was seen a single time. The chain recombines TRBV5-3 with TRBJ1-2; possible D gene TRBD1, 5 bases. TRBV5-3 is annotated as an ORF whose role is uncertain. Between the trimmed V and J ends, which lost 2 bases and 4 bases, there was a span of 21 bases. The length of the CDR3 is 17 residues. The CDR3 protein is CARSFPRRVEYPYGYTF. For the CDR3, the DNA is TGTGCCAGAAGCTTTCCTCGCAGGGTGGAGTACCCCTATGGCTACACCTTC.

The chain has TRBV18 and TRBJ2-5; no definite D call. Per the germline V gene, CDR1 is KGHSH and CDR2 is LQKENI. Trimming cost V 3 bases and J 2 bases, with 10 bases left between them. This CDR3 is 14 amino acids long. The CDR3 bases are TGTGCCAGCTCACCCAACAGCCGACAAGAGACCCAGTACTTC. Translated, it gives CASSPNSRQETQYF.

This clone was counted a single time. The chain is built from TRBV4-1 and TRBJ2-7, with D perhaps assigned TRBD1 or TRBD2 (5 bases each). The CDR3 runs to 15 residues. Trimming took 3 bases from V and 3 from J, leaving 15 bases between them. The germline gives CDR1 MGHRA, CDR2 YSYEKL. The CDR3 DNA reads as TGCGCCAGCAGCCAGACCGGGACCCAACACTACGAGCAGTACTTC. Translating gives CASSQTGTQHYEQYF.

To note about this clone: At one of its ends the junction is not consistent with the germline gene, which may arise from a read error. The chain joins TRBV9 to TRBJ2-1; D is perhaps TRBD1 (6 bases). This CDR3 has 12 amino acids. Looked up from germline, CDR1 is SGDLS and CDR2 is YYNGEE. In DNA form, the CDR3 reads TGTGCCAGCAGCTCCCAGGACAGTGGCAGGGTCTTC. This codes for CASSSQDSGRVF.

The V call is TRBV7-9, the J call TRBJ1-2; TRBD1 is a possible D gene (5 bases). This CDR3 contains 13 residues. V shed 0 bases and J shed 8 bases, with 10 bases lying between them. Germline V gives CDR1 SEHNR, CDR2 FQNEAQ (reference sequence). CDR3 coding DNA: TGTGCCAGCAGCTTAGCCAGGGAAGGAGGCTACACCTTC. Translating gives CASSLAREGGYTF.

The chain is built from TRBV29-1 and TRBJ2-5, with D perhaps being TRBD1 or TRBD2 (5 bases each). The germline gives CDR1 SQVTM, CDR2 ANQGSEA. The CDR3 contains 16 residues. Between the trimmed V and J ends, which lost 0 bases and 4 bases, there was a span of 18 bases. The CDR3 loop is CSVEDRGSLGGETQYF. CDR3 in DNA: TGCAGCGTTGAAGATCGGGGCAGTTTAGGTGGAGAGACCCAGTACTTC. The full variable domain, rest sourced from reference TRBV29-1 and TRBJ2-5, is SAVISQKPSRDICQRGTSLTIQCQVDSQVTMMFWYRQQPGQSLTLIATANQGSEATYESGFVIDKFPISRPNLTFSTLTVSNMSPEDSSIYLCSVEDRGSLGGETQYFGPGTRLLVL.

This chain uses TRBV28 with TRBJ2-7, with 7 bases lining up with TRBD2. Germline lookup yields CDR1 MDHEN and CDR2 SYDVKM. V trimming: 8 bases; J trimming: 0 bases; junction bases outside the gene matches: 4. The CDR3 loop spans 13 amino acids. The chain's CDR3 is CASGLESSYEQYF. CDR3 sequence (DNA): TGTGCCAGCGGACTAGAGAGCTCCTACGAGCAGTACTTC.

The CDR3 loop is CASSSREVGISYEQYF. CDR3 bases: TGCGCCAGCAGTTCCCGGGAGGTGGGGATCTCCTACGAGCAGTACTTC. The V gene is TRBV10-2, the J gene TRBJ2-7, with 7 bases fitting TRBD2. Germline CDR1 WSHSY, CDR2 SAAADI. Trimming took 5 bases from V and 0 from J; bases not matched to a gene: 10. CDR3 length equals 16 residues.

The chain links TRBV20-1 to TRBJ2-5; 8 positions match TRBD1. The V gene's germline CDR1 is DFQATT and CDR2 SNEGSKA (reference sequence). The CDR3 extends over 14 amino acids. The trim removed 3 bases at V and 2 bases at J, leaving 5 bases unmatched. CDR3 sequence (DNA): TGCAGTGCTAGTAAGGACAGGGTTCAAGAGACCCAGTACTTC. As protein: CSASKDRVQETQYF.

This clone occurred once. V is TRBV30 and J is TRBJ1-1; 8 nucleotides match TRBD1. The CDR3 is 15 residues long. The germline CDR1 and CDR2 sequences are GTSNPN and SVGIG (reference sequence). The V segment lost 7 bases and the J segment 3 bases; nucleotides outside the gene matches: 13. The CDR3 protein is CASRYRGFGDTEAFF. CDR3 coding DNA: TGTGCCTCCCGGTACAGGGGGTTTGGGGACACTGAAGCTTTCTTT.

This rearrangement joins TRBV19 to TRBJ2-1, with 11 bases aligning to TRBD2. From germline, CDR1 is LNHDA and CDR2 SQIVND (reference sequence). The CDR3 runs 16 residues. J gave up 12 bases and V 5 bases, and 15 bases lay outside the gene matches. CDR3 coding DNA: TGTGCCAGTAGTGGCGTATCCGGGACTAGCGGATTCGGGCAGTTCTTC. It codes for CASSGVSGTSGFGQFF.

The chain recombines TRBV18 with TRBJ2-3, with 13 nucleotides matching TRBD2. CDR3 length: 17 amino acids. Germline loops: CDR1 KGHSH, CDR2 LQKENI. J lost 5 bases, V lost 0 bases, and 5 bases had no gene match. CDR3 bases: TGTGCCAGCTCACCACCGGGACTAGCGGGGAAAGGAGATACGCAGTATTTT. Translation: CASSPPGLAGKGDTQYF.

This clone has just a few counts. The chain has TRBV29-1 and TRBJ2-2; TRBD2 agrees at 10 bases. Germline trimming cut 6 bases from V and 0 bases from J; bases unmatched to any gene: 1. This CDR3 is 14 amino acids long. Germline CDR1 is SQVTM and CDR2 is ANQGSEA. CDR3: CSVLAGANTGELFF. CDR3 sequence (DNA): TGCAGCGTCCTAGCGGGAGCGAACACCGGGGAGCTGTTTTTT.

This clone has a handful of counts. CDR3 in amino acids: CASSEGQGYVYNEQFF. In DNA, the CDR3 is TGCGCCAGCAGTGAGGGACAGGGGTACGTCTACAATGAGCAGTTCTTC. The chain links TRBV10-2 to TRBJ2-1, with TRBD1 matching 9 bases. The CDR3 length is 16 residues. Germline-derived CDR1 and CDR2 are WSHSY and SAAADI. After removal of 2 bases from V and 3 bases from J, the junction contained 5 bases not matched to a gene.

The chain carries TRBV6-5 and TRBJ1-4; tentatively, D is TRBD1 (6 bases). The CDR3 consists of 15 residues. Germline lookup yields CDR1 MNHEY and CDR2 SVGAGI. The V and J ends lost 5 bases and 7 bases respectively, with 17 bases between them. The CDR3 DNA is TGTGCCAGCAGTCTAACCCGGCAGGGGCGTGAAAAACTGTTTTTT. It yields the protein CASSLTRQGREKLFF.

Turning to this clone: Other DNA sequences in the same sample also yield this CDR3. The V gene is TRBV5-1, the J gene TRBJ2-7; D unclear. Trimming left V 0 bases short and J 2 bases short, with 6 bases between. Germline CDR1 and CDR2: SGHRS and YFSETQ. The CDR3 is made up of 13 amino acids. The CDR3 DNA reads TGCGCCAGCAGCTTGGAAAGGGCCTACGAGCAGTACTTC. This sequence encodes CASSLERAYEQYF. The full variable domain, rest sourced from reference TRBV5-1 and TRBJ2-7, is KAGVTQTPRYLIKTRGQQVTLSCSPISGHRSVSWYQQTPGQGLQFLFEYFSETQRNKGNFPGRFSGRQFSNSRSEMNVSTLELGDSALYLCASSLERAYEQYFGPGTRLTVT.

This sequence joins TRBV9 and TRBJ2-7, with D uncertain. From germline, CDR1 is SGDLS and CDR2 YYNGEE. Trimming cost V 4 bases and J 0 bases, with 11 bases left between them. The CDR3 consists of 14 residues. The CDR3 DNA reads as TGTGCCAGCAGCAAAATCGGAAACTCCTACGAGCAGTACTTC. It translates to CASSKIGNSYEQYF.